This entry lists 2 T cell receptor beta chains sequenced from one sample in a study of cytomegalovirus exposure and HLA in healthy donors. The primer mix had 60 Vbeta and 13 Jbeta primers. Some clones are missing from TCRdb's copy, which holds only in-frame ones; the method was immunoSEQ multiplex PCR. The table lists under 200,000 clones, roughly 85% of them singletons. The sequencing sample was made of PBMCs. The receptors come from a woman between 50 and 59 years old in good health and CMV-seronegative.

The J gene is TRBJ2-7, the V gene TRBV18; weak D call: TRBD1 (6 bases). The V end lost 1 base, the J end lost 2 bases, and 18 bases lay between the germline ends. Germline lookup yields CDR1 KGHSH and CDR2 LQKENI. CDR3 length equals 17 residues. CDR3 bases: TGTGCCAGCTCACCACAAACCTCGGACAGCTCCCCCTACGAGCAGTACTTC. Translation: CASSPQTSDSSPYEQYF. Filled out from reference TRBV18 and TRBJ2-7, the complete variable domain reads NAGVMQNPRHLVRRRGQEARLRCSPMKGHSHVYWYRQLPEEGLKFMVYLQKENIIDESGMPKERFSAEFPKEGPSILRIQQVVRGDSAAYFCASSPQTSDSSPYEQYFGPGTRLTVT.

V and J are TRBV30 and TRBJ1-3; no clear D. CDR3 length: 12 amino acids. Germline lookup yields CDR1 GTSNPN and CDR2 SVGIG (reference sequence). V lost 6 bases and J lost 0, with 6 bases in between. CDR3: CACRDSGNTIYF. The CDR3 DNA is TGTGCCTGTCGAGACTCTGGAAACACCATATATTTT.